These 18 T cell receptor beta chains were all obtained from the same sample, sequenced in a study of response to subunit inactivated influenza vaccine. TCRdb re-called the RT-PCR reads with MiXCR, one entry per CDR3 protein. The data show about 700,000 distinct CDR3 sequences, around 13% seen once. The sequencing used PBMCs from blood, collected approximately 15 days before vaccination. These receptors were collected from a man aged 50 to 59 who received an inactivated influenza vaccine.

This clonotype was observed a few times. The genes are TRBV6-6 and TRBJ1-2; D might be TRBD1 (5 bases). The CDR3 has 12 amino acids. The V and J ends lost 11 bases and 3 bases respectively, with 13 bases between them. The germline V gene has CDR1 MNHNY and CDR2 SVGAGI (reference sequence). CDR3 sequence (DNA): TGTGCCTCCGGGACGGACTACTATGGCTACACCTTC. Protein: CASGTDYYGYTF.

V usage is TRBV4-2 and J usage is TRBJ2-7, with 8 bases matching TRBD2. This CDR3 contains 15 residues. Germline V lookup: CDR1 LGHNA, CDR2 YNFKEQ. V gave up 0 bases and J gave up 3 bases; unmatched junction bases: 4. The CDR3 DNA follows: TGTGCCAGCAGCCAAGAAAGCACTAGCGGCTACGAGCAGTACTTC. Its translation is CASSQESTSGYEQYF.

In its sample, this clonotype was seen a few times. V gene TRBV28 combines with J gene TRBJ2-7; 9 bases match TRBD1. CDR3 size: 14 residues. Germline values: CDR1 MDHEN, CDR2 SYDVKM. Trimming removed 6 bases from V and 2 bases from J; junction bases left unmatched: 5. The CDR3: CASRDRDRAYEQYF. In DNA, the CDR3 is TGTGCCAGCAGGGACAGGGACAGGGCCTACGAGCAGTACTTC. The full variable domain, rest sourced from reference TRBV28 and TRBJ2-7, is DVKVTQSSRYLVKRTGEKVFLECVQDMDHENMFWYRQDPGLGLRLIYFSYDVKMKEKGDIPEGYSVSREKKERFSLILESASTNQTSMYLCASRDRDRAYEQYFGPGTRLTVT.

A few counts support this clonotype. This chain connects TRBV27 to TRBJ2-7, with a possible D match to TRBD1 (6 bases). Germline-derived CDR1 and CDR2 are MNHEY and SMNVEV (reference sequence). The CDR3 has 15 residues. The V and J ends lost 6 bases and 2 bases respectively, with 17 bases between them. As DNA, the CDR3 is TGTGCCAGCAGGCGGTTGGGGACACTAACCTACGAGCAGTACTTC. It specifies CASRRLGTLTYEQYF.

This clonotype came up a few times. V and J are TRBV4-3 and TRBJ2-1; D is unresolved. There are 17 residues in the CDR3. Germline values: CDR1 LGHNA, CDR2 YSLEER. Trimming shortened V by 4 bases and J by 0 bases, and 16 bases separated the two germline ends. The CDR3 reads CASSPSGWTSSYNEQFF. The CDR3 nucleotides read TGCGCCAGCAGCCCATCCGGGTGGACGAGCTCCTACAATGAGCAGTTCTTC.

There are many counts of this clonotype. This chain connects TRBV4-2 to TRBJ1-1; no firm D call. The CDR3 length is 13 residues. The ends were cut back, 0 bases at V and 0 bases at J, with 2 bases in the middle. Looked up from germline, CDR1 is LGHNA and CDR2 is YNFKEQ. CDR3 sequence (DNA): TGTGCCAGCAGCCAAGAATTGAACACTGAAGCTTTCTTT. It specifies CASSQELNTEAFF.

A few counts support this clonotype. J is TRBJ1-6 and V is TRBV7-2; the D is unclear. CDR1 and CDR2 (germline): SGHTA, FQGNSA. V was shortened by 2 bases and J by 5 bases, with 4 bases between the two germline ends. The CDR3 has 13 amino acids. The CDR3 protein is CASSLPHNSPLHF. CDR3 nucleotides: TGTGCCAGCAGCTTACCCCATAATTCACCCCTCCACTTT. The variable domain in full, completed from reference TRBV7-2 and TRBJ1-6, reads GAGVSQSPSNKVTEKGKDVELRCDPISGHTALYWYRQSLGQGLEFLIYFQGNSAPDKSGLPSDRFSAERTGGSVSTLTIQRTQQEDSAVYLCASSLPHNSPLHFGNGTRLTVT.

This clonotype was counted only a few times. The chain uses TRBV20-1 and TRBJ1-5, with TRBD1 matching 9 bases. Germline CDR1 is DFQATT and CDR2 is SNEGSKA (reference sequence). V gave up 3 bases and J gave up 7 bases; unmatched junction bases: 7. This CDR3 region has 14 residues. The CDR3 DNA follows: TGCAGTGCTAGCAACAGGGGGCCGGGGCAGCCCCAGCATTTT. Translated, it gives CSASNRGPGQPQHF.

The genes are TRBV29-1 and TRBJ2-5; D is ambiguous. The CDR3 extends over 9 amino acids. Per germline, CDR1 SQVTM and CDR2 ANQGSEA. V lost 7 bases and J 4 bases, leaving 4 bases between the germline ends. CDR3 sequence reads: CSAGETQYF. The CDR3 DNA sequence: TGCAGCGCCGGAGAGACCCAGTACTTC.

The CDR3 region is CASSRGTPQETQYF. CDR3 DNA: TGTGCCAGCAGTAGAGGGACTCCACAAGAGACCCAGTACTTC. This chain connects TRBV12-3 or TRBV12-4 to TRBJ2-5; D is possibly TRBD2 (6 bases). The CDR3 contains 14 residues. The V gene lost 5 bases and the J gene lost 2 bases, with 12 bases spanning the gap.

This rearrangement joins TRBV6-1 to TRBJ1-5; 10 positions agree with TRBD1. The germline gives CDR1 MNHNS, CDR2 SASEGT. The CDR3 has 17 residues. Trimming removed 5 bases from V and 0 bases from J; junction bases left unmatched: 7. The CDR3 spells CASSTDRGGYSNQPQHF. CDR3 DNA: TGTGCCAGCAGTACGGACAGGGGGGGATATAGCAATCAGCCCCAGCATTTT.

This clonotype occurred a few times. The chain uses TRBV6-2 or TRBV6-3 and TRBJ1-1; 7 bases line up with TRBD1. J lost 1 base, V lost 5 bases, and 7 bases had no gene match. This CDR3 comprises 15 residues. Germline-derived CDR1 and CDR2 are MNHEY and SVGEGT. CDR3 protein: CASSLPGGSNTEAFF. CDR3 in DNA: TGTGCCAGCAGTCTGCCAGGGGGTTCGAACACTGAAGCTTTCTTT.

The rearrangement uses TRBV20-1 and TRBJ1-5; TRBD1 agrees at 12 bases. Germline loops: CDR1 DFQATT, CDR2 SNEGSKA (reference sequence). The V gene end was trimmed by 0 bases and the J gene end by 6 bases; junction bases not matched to a gene: 9. This CDR3 region has 17 residues. CDR3 region: CSAREARGQGARQPQHF. CDR3 bases: TGCAGTGCTAGAGAAGCCCGGGGACAGGGGGCACGTCAGCCCCAGCATTTT.

V usage is TRBV11-2 and J usage is TRBJ2-1; D remains ambiguous. The V end lost 0 bases, the J end lost 13 bases, and 10 bases lay between the germline ends. Germline CDR1 reads SGHAT; CDR2 reads FQNNGV. This CDR3 is built from 12 residues. In DNA form, the CDR3 reads TGTGCCAGCAGCTTAGATCCGGCAGTCCAGTTCTTC. Protein product: CASSLDPAVQFF. The full variable domain, completed using reference TRBV11-2 and TRBJ2-1, is EAGVAQSPRYKIIEKRQSVAFWCNPISGHATLYWYQQILGQGPKLLIQFQNNGVVDDSQLPKDRFSAERLKGVDSTLKIQPAKLEDSAVYLCASSLDPAVQFFGPGTRLTVL.

There are many counts of this clonotype. This chain joins TRBV5-1 and TRBJ2-6; D possibly matches TRBD1 or TRBD2 (5 bases each). The V end lost 0 bases, the J end lost 2 bases, and 6 bases lay between the germline ends. This CDR3 region has 15 residues. Germline V gene lookup returns CDR1 SGHRS and CDR2 YFSETQ. The CDR3 sequence is CASSLGGPGANVLTF. CDR3 in DNA: TGCGCCAGCAGCTTGGGGGGACCTGGGGCCAACGTCCTGACTTTC. The variable domain in full, with the rest retrieved from reference TRBV5-1 and TRBJ2-6, is KAGVTQTPRYLIKTRGQQVTLSCSPISGHRSVSWYQQTPGQGLQFLFEYFSETQRNKGNFPGRFSGRQFSNSRSEMNVSTLELGDSALYLCASSLGGPGANVLTFGAGSRLTVL.

The chain uses TRBV6-5 and TRBJ1-2; 7 bases match TRBD1. V shed 2 bases and J 7 bases; nucleotides not matched to a gene: 7. This CDR3 comprises 14 residues. Germline lookup yields CDR1 MNHEY and CDR2 SVGAGI. CDR3 sequence reads: CASSYRETGLGYTF. The DNA of the CDR3 is TGTGCCAGCAGTTACAGAGAGACAGGGCTTGGCTACACCTTC.

This clonotype was recorded a few times. This chain uses TRBV7-3 with TRBJ2-1, with 8 bases identical to TRBD2. In germline, CDR1 is SGHTA, CDR2 FQGTGA. CDR3 length equals 16 residues. After removal of 1 base from V and 4 bases from J, the junction contained 6 bases not matched to a gene. The CDR3 reads CASSLSGAGAYNEQFF. The CDR3 nucleotides read TGTGCCAGCAGCTTAAGTGGAGCGGGAGCTTACAATGAGCAGTTCTTC.

V gene TRBV5-1 combines with J gene TRBJ2-2; D possibly corresponds to TRBD2 (6 bases). From germline, CDR1 is SGHRS and CDR2 YFSETQ. This CDR3 has 14 residues. The V end lost 2 bases, the J end lost 6 bases, and 11 bases lay between the germline ends. CDR3 region: CASSFWGDPGELFF. DNA of the CDR3: TGCGCCAGCAGCTTTTGGGGGGATCCCGGGGAGCTGTTTTTT.